This T cell receptor beta chain was observed in a study of brain T cells in children with intractable seizures. Time point given: blood from clinic visit 5 months post-surgery; TSC patient then seizure free. At least one anti-epileptic drug was given before surgery. The assay was immunoSEQ multiplex PCR, and TCRdb's table has in-frame clones only and misses some. Among hundreds of thousands of clones listed, approximately 93% were seen once. The sample was peripheral blood, taken approximately 5 months after surgery. The sequence was obtained from a boy in the first two years of life with tuberous sclerosis and intractable seizures.

CDR3 nucleotide sequence: TGCGCCAGCAGCTTTAAGTTGGACCCACCCGTCTACGAGCAGTACTTC. Translating gives CASSFKLDPPVYEQYF. The chain links TRBV5-1 to TRBJ2-7; D unresolved. The germline CDR1 and CDR2 sequences are SGHRS and YFSETQ. This CDR3 is 16 amino acids long. The V end lost 2 bases, the J end lost 3 bases, and 18 bases lay between the germline ends.